These 8 T cell receptor beta chains came from one sample sequenced in a study of shared clonotypes between healthy human individuals. TCRdb keeps only in-frame clones here, not all; method: immunoSEQ multiplex PCR. The repertoire consists of some 500,000 clones, with roughly 95% occurring once and the leading ten covering approximately 0.067%. Sequencing was done on a sample of naive CD4+ T cells sorted from blood. This sample's subset: CD45RA+ positively selected. The receptor set was obtained from a woman aged 30 to 39 in good health.

V is TRBV2 and J is TRBJ2-3; D unclear. The CDR3 is made up of 16 amino acids. The V gene's germline CDR1 is SNHLY and CDR2 FYNNEI. V was shortened by 3 bases and J by 2 bases, with 15 bases between the two germline ends. The CDR3 sequence is CASSDGPSFSTDTQYF. The CDR3 DNA reads TGTGCCAGCAGTGACGGTCCCAGTTTTTCCACAGATACGCAGTATTTT. Drawing the rest from reference TRBV2 and TRBJ2-3, the complete variable domain is EPEVTQTPSHQVTQMGQEVILRCVPISNHLYFYWYRQILGQKVEFLVSFYNNEISEKSEIFDDQFSVERPDGSNFTLKIRSTKLEDSAMYFCASSDGPSFSTDTQYFGPGTRLTVL.

About this clone itself: This sample includes further DNA sequences coding for the same CDR3. The genes are TRBV18 and TRBJ1-2; TRBD1 might be the D (6 bases). The germline CDR1 and CDR2 sequences are KGHSH and LQKENI. Trimming pared 3 bases from V and 2 bases from J, leaving 10 bases between. This CDR3 has 14 amino acids. Written as DNA, the CDR3 is TGTGCCAGCTCACCGGGGGCGGCAAACTATGGCTACACCTTC. Translated: CASSPGAANYGYTF.

In this sample, this clone turned up once. In nucleotides, the CDR3 is TGTGCCAGCAGTTTTAGCCAGGCGATCAATCAGCCCCAGCATTTT. This gives the protein CASSFSQAINQPQHF. V gene TRBV6-7 combines with J gene TRBJ1-5; D unresolved. TRBV6-7 is an open reading frame whose function is uncertain. The CDR3 runs to 15 residues. With 4 bases removed from V and 3 bases from J, the gap between germline ends came to 13 bases.

This clone appeared once. It is unclear where the CDR3 begins or ends on the DNA, so no DNA is shown, and the CDR3 is as TCRdb lists it. The CDR3 is CASSSGRAQITF. The chain recombines TRBV6-6 with TRBJ1-2. Inclusive of both ends, the CDR3 amounts to 12 amino acids. Germline-derived CDR1 and CDR2 are MNHNY and SVGAGI (reference sequence).

V gene TRBV5-6 combines with J gene TRBJ2-5; TRBD2 matches 8 bases. V gave up 7 bases and J gave up 5 bases; unmatched junction bases: 10. This CDR3 region has 14 residues. Germline-derived CDR1 and CDR2 are SGHDT and YYEEEE. The CDR3 loop is CASGGERERETQYF. The CDR3 DNA reads as TGTGCCAGCGGTGGGGAGCGGGAGAGGGAGACCCAGTACTTC.

The V gene is TRBV9, the J gene TRBJ2-3; 8 nucleotides agree with TRBD2. This CDR3 spans 17 amino acids. Looked up from germline, CDR1 is SGDLS and CDR2 is YYNGEE. Germline trimming cut 3 bases from V and 1 base from J; bases unmatched to any gene: 10. The chain's CDR3 is CASSATLSGRGTDTQYF. CDR3 nucleotide sequence: TGTGCCAGCAGCGCCACCCTGAGCGGGAGAGGCACAGATACGCAGTATTTT.

This rearrangement joins TRBV7-8 to TRBJ2-1; 7 bases map to TRBD2. Germline V gene lookup returns CDR1 SGHVS and CDR2 FQNEAQ. CDR3 length: 14 amino acids. Trimming took 8 bases from V and 9 from J; bases not matched to a gene: 13. CDR3 sequence reads: CASPPRGELTEQFF. The CDR3 nucleotides are TGTGCCAGCCCCCCCCGGGGGGAATTGACTGAGCAGTTCTTC.

The gene calls are TRBV7-8 and TRBJ2-3, with TRBD2 as a possible D gene (6 bases). Germline V gives CDR1 SGHVS, CDR2 FQNEAQ. V lost 5 bases and J 4 bases, leaving 25 bases between the germline ends. The CDR3 totals 18 residues. The CDR3 spells CASSKPPSGGTFPDTQYF. As DNA, the CDR3 is TGTGCCAGCAGCAAACCACCCTCGGGCGGGACCTTCCCAGATACGCAGTATTTT.